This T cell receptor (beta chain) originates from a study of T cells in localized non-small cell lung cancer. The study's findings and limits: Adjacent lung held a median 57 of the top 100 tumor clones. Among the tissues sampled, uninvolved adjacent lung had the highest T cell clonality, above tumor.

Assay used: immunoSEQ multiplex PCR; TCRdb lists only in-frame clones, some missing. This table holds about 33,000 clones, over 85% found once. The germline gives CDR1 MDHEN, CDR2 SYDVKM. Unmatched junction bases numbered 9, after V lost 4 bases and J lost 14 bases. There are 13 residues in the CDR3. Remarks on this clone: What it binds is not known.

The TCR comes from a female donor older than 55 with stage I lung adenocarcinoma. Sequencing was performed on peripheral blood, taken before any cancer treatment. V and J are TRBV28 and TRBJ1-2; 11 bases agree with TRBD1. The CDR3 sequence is CASSSSGQGGWTF. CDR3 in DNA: TGTGCCAGCAGTTCCTCGGGACAGGGGGGTTGGACCTTC.